This T cell receptor beta chain was obtained from a study of T cell repertoires in cytomegalovirus infection. Germline V gene sequence: CDR1 MNHGY, CDR2 SAAAGT. This CDR3 has 13 residues. V lost 7 bases and J 6 bases, leaving 16 bases between the germline ends. Each CDR3 protein gets one entry after TCRdb re-called the reads with MiXCR. Of 650,000 to 850,000 distinct CDR3 sequences listed, under 35% are singletons. As to this clonotype: Its target is not known.

The receptor was isolated from a human donor in good health (CMV status not recorded). Some clones in this sample may be carry-over from other donors' samples. Sequencing used cultured CD8+ T cells from PBMCs, obtained from culture after CMV antigen stimulation. The V and J genes are TRBV6-8 and TRBJ2-7, with a tentative D call TRBD2 (6 bases). The CDR3 region has the DNA TGTGCCAGCAACCGGGGGTACGTTGGCGAGCAGTACTTC. Its translation: CASNRGYVGEQYF.